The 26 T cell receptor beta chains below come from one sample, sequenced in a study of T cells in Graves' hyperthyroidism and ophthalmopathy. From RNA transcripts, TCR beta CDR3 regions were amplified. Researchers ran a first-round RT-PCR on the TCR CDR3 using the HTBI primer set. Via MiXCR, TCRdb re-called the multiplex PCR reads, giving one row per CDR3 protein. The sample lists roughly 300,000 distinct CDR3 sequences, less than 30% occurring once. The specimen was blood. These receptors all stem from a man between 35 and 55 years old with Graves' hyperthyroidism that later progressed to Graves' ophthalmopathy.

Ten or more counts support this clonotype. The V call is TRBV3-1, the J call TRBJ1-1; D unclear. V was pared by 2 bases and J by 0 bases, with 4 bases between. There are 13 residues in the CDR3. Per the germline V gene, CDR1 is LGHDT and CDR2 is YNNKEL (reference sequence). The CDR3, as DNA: TGTGCCAGCAGCCAACTGGTGAACACTGAAGCTTTCTTT. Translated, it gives CASSQLVNTEAFF.

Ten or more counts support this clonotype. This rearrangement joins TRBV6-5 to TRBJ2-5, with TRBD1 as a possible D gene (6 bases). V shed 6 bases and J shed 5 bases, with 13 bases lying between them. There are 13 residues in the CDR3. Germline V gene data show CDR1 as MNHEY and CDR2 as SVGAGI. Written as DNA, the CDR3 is TGTGCCAGCAGGTCGACAGGACAGGAGACCCAGTACTTC. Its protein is CASRSTGQETQYF.

CDR3 nucleotides: TGTGCCAGCAGTGACTCCCGGGTACAGCAGCCCCAGCATTTT. Its protein is CASSDSRVQQPQHF. The V call is TRBV2, the J call TRBJ1-5; D is uncertain. This CDR3 is built from 14 residues. V dropped 3 bases and J dropped 7 bases, with 13 bases sitting between them. The germline CDR1 and CDR2 sequences are SNHLY and FYNNEI.

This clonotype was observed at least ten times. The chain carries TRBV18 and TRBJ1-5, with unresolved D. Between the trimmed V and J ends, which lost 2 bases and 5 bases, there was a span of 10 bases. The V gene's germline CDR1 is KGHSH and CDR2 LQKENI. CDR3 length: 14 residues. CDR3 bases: TGTGCCAGCTCACCAAGTTTGGGGTATCAGCCCCAGCATTTT. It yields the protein CASSPSLGYQPQHF.

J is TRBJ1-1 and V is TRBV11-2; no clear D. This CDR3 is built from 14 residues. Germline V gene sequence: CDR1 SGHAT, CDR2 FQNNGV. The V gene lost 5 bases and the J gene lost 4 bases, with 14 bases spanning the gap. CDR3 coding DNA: TGTGCCAGCAGCCAACATGTTCGGGGCACTGAAGCTTTCTTT. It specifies CASSQHVRGTEAFF.

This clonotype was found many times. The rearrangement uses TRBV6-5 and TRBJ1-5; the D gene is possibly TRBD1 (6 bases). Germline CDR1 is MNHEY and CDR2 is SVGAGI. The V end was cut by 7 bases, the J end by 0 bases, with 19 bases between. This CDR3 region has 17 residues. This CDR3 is CASIGGERGISNQPQHF. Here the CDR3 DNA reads TGTGCCAGCATAGGGGGTGAAAGGGGAATTAGCAATCAGCCCCAGCATTTT.

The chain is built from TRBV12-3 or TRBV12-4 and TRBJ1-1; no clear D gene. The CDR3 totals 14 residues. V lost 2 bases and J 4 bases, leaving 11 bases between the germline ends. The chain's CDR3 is CASSLSGLGTEAFF. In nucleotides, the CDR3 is TGTGCCAGCAGTTTATCGGGGTTAGGCACTGAAGCTTTCTTT.

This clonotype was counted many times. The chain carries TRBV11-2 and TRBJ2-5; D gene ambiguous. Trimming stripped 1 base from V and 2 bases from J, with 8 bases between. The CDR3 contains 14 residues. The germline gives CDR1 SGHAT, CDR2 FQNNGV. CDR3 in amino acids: CASSLVDRQETQYF. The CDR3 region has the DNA TGTGCCAGCAGCTTAGTAGATCGGCAAGAGACCCAGTACTTC. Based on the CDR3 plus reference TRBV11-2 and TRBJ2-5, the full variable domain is EAGVAQSPRYKIIEKRQSVAFWCNPISGHATLYWYQQILGQGPKLLIQFQNNGVVDDSQLPKDRFSAERLKGVDSTLKIQPAKLEDSAVYLCASSLVDRQETQYFGPGTRLLVL.

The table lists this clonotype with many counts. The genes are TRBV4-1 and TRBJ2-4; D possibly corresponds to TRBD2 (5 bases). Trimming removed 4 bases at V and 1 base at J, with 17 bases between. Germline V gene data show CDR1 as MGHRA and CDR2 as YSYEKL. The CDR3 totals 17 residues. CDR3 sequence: CASSPAIVGSAKNIQYF. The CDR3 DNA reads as TGCGCCAGCAGCCCGGCTATTGTAGGGAGTGCCAAAAACATTCAGTACTTC.

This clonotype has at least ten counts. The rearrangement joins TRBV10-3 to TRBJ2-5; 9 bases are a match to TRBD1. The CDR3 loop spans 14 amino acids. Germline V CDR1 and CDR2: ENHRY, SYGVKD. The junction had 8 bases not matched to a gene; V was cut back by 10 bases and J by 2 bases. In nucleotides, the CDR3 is TGTGCCAGCGCCGGGACAGGGAGGCAAGAGACCCAGTACTTC. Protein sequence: CASAGTGRQETQYF.

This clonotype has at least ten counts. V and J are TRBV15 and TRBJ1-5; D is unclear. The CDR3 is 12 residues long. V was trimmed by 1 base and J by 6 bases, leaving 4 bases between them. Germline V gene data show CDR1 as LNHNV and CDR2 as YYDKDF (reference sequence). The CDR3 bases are TGTGCCACCAGCAGAGTAGGTCAGCCCCAGCATTTT. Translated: CATSRVGQPQHF.

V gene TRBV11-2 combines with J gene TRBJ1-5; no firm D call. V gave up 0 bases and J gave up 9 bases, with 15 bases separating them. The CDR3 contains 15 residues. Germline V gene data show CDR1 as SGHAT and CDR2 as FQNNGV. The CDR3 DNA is TGTGCCAGCAGCTTAGATCTCCAGAGCTCCCTGCCCCAGCATTTT. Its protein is CASSLDLQSSLPQHF.

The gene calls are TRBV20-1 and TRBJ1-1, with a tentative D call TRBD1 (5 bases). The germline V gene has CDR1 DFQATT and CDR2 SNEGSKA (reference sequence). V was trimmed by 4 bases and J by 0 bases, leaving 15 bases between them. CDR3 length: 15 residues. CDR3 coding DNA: TGCAGTGCTACAGGGTCCTTTCTTATGAACACTGAAGCTTTCTTT. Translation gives CSATGSFLMNTEAFF.

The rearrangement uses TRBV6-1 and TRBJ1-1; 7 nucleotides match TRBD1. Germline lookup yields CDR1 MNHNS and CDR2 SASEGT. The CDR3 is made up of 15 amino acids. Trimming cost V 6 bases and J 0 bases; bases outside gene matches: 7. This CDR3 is CASRVRDSMNTEAFF. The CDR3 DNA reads TGTGCCAGCAGGGTCCGGGACAGCATGAACACTGAAGCTTTCTTT.

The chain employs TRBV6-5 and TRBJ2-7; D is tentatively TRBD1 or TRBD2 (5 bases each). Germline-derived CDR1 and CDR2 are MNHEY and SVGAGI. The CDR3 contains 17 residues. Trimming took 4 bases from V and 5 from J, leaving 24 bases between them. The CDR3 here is CASSSISRGASTNEQYF. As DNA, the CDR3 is TGTGCCAGCAGTTCCATATCGAGGGGAGCCTCCACTAACGAGCAGTACTTC.

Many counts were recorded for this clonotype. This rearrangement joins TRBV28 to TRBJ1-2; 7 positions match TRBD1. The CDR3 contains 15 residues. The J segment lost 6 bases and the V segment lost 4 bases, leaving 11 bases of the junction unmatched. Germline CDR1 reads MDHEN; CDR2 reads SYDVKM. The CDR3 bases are TGTGCCAGCAGTTCGCTAAGGGGACAGAGGGATGGCTACACCTTC. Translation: CASSSLRGQRDGYTF.

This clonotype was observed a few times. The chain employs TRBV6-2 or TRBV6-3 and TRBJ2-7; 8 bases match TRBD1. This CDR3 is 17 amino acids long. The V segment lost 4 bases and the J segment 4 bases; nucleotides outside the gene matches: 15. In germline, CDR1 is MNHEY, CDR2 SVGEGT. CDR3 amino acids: CASSSGPYDRGFYEQYF. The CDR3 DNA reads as TGTGCCAGCAGTTCCGGACCTTATGACAGGGGTTTTTACGAGCAGTACTTC.

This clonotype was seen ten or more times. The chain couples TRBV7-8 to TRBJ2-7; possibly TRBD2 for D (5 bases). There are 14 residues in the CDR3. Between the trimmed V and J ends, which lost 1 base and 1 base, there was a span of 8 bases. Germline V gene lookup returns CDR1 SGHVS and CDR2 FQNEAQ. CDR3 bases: TGTGCCAGCAGCTTAGTCAGGACTTCCTACGAGCAGTACTTC. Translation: CASSLVRTSYEQYF.

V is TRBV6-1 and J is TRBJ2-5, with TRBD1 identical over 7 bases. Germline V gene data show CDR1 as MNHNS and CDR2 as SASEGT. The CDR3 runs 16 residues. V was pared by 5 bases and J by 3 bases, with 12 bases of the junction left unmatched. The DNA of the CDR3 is TGTGCCAGCAGTCGTCGACAGGGTACCTTTGAAGAGACCCAGTACTTC. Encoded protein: CASSRRQGTFEETQYF.

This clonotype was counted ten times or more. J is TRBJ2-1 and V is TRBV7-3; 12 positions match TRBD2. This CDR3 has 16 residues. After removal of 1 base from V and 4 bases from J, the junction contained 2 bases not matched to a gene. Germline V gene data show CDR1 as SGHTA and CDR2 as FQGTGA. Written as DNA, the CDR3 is TGTGCCAGCAGCTTAAGGACTAGCGGGGAGTACAATGAGCAGTTCTTC. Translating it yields CASSLRTSGEYNEQFF.

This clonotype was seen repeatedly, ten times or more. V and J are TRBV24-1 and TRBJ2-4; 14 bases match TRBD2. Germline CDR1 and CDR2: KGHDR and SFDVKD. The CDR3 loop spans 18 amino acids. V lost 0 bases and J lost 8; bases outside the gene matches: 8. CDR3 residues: CATSDLTGLAGGCDIQYF. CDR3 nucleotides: TGTGCCACCAGTGATTTGACCGGACTAGCGGGAGGTTGTGACATTCAGTACTTC.

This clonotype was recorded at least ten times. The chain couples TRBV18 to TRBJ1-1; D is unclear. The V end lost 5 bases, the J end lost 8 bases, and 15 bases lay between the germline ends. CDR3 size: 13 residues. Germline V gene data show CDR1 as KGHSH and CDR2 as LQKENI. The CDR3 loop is CASSLRPDGEAFF. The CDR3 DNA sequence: TGTGCCAGCTCATTGCGACCCGACGGGGAAGCTTTCTTT.

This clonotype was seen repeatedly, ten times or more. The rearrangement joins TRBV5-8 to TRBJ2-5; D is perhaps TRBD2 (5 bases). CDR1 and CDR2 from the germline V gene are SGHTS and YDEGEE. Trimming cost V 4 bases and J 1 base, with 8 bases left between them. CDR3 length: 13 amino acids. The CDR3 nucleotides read TGTGCCAGCAGCCCGGACTTCCAAGAGACCCAGTACTTC. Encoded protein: CASSPDFQETQYF.

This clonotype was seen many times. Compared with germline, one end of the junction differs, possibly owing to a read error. The CDR3 DNA follows: TGTGCCAGCAGTTTAGACAGAAACTCCCACGAGCAGTACTTC. It codes for CASSLDRNSHEQYF. The V gene is TRBV12-3 or TRBV12-4, the J gene TRBJ2-7; D remains unclear. This CDR3 comprises 14 residues.

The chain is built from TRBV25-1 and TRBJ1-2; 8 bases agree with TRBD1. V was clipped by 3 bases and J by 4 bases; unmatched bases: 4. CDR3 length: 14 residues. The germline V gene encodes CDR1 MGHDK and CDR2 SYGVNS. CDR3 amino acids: CASSDRDRTYGYTF. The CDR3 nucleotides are TGTGCCAGCAGTGACCGGGACAGGACCTATGGCTACACCTTC.

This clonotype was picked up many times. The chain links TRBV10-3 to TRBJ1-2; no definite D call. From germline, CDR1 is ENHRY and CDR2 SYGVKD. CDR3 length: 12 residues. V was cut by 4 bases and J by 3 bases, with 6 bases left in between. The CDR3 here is CAISAADYGYTF. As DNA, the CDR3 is TGTGCCATCAGTGCTGCTGACTATGGCTACACCTTC.